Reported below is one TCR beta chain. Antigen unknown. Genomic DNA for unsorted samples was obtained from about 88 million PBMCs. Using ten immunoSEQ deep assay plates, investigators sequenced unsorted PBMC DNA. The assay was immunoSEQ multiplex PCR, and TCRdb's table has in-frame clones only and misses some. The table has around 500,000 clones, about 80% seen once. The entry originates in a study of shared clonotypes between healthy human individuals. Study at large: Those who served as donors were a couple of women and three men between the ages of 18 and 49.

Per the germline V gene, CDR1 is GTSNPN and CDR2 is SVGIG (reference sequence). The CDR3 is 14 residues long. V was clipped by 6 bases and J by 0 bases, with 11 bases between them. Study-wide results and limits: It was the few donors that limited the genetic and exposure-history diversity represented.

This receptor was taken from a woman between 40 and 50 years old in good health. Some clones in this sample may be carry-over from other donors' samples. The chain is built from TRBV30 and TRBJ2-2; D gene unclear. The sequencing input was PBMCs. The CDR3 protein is CACPPPSNTGELFF. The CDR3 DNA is TGTGCCTGCCCCCCCCCATCGAACACCGGGGAGCTGTTTTTT.